A single sample gave rise to the 15 T cell receptor beta chains below, sequenced in a study of response to subunit inactivated influenza vaccine. From the RT-PCR reads, TCRdb called clonotypes with MiXCR, one entry per CDR3 protein. This table has around 530,000 distinct CDR3 sequences, 15% to 20% appearing once. The sequencing here drew on CD4+ T cells sorted from PBMCs, taken about 23 months after vaccination. These receptors were collected from a man between 50 and 69 years old who received an inactivated influenza vaccine.

Comment on this clonotype: The junction differs from germline at one of its ends, possibly a read error. The CDR3 sequence is CASSLAGNRATQPQHF. CDR3 sequence (DNA): TGTGCCAGCAGTCTAGCGGGGAACAGGGCCACTCAGCCCCAGCATTTT. The chain is built from TRBV12-3 or TRBV12-4 and TRBJ1-5, with D possibly TRBD1 on 6 matching bases. CDR3 size: 16 residues.

The chain carries TRBV20-1 and TRBJ2-7; TRBD2 agrees at 7 bases. Germline V gene data show CDR1 as DFQATT and CDR2 as SNEGSKA (reference sequence). There are 15 residues in the CDR3. The V segment lost 3 bases and the J segment 1 base; nucleotides outside the gene matches: 9. CDR3 sequence reads: CSARDWGLPSYEQYF. As DNA, the CDR3 is TGCAGTGCTAGGGACTGGGGACTACCATCCTACGAGCAGTACTTC.

This clonotype has a handful of counts. The chain joins TRBV12-3 or TRBV12-4 to TRBJ1-1, with D tentatively TRBD1 (5 bases). The CDR3 length is 15 residues. V shed 3 bases and J shed 6 bases, with 17 bases lying between them. CDR3 sequence reads: CASSLGVGGDPEAFF. Here the CDR3 DNA reads TGTGCCAGCAGTTTGGGAGTAGGTGGGGACCCTGAAGCTTTCTTT.

The V call is TRBV11-2, the J call TRBJ2-7; a possible D gene is TRBD1 (5 bases). The germline V gene encodes CDR1 SGHAT and CDR2 FQNNGV. Trimming took 0 bases from V and 3 from J, leaving 15 bases between them. The CDR3 consists of 16 residues. The CDR3 nucleotides read TGTGCCAGCAGCTTAGATCGCGCTAGGGGCCGCTACGAGCAGTACTTC. This translates into CASSLDRARGRYEQYF.

The V gene is TRBV7-8, the J gene TRBJ1-5; 7 bases fit TRBD1. V lost 0 bases to trimming and J lost 1 base; unmatched junction nucleotides: 3. The CDR3 length is 16 residues. In germline, CDR1 is SGHVS, CDR2 FQNEAQ. CDR3 nucleotides: TGTGCCAGCAGCTTAGCGGGACAGTCGAGCAATCAGCCCCAGCATTTT. Protein sequence: CASSLAGQSSNQPQHF.

The chain is built from TRBV4-1 and TRBJ1-4; 7 bases are a match to TRBD1. V lost 1 base to trimming and J lost 8 bases; unmatched junction nucleotides: 10. The CDR3 totals 16 residues. The V gene's germline CDR1 is MGHRA and CDR2 YSYEKL. The CDR3: CASSQVSHRGGEKLFF. Here the CDR3 DNA reads TGCGCCAGCAGCCAAGTTTCGCACAGGGGTGGAGAAAAACTGTTTTTT.

This clonotype was counted a few times. V is TRBV18 and J is TRBJ1-3; 8 nucleotides line up with TRBD1. V lost 5 bases, J lost 4 bases, and 7 bases stayed unmatched. The CDR3 totals 15 residues. Germline V CDR1 and CDR2: KGHSH, LQKENI. DNA for the CDR3: TGTGCCAGCTCAGAAACCGGGACAGGAGGAAACACCATATATTTT. Its protein is CASSETGTGGNTIYF.

The genes are TRBV12-3 or TRBV12-4 and TRBJ1-1; maybe TRBD1 (6 bases). CDR3 size: 12 residues. V lost 5 bases and J 4 bases, leaving 8 bases between the germline ends. The CDR3 DNA reads TGTGCCAGCAGTACAGGGTTCACTGAAGCTTTCTTT. This sequence encodes CASSTGFTEAFF.

In this sample, this clonotype turned up many times. J is TRBJ2-3 and V is TRBV7-2; no clear D gene. The CDR3 runs 13 residues. V was cut by 1 base and J by 5 bases, with 7 bases left in between. Germline values: CDR1 SGHTA, CDR2 FQGNSA. The CDR3 spells CASSLVVEDTQYF. CDR3 DNA: TGTGCCAGCAGCTTAGTAGTTGAAGATACGCAGTATTTT.

This clonotype was seen at least ten times. The chain combines TRBV29-1 with TRBJ2-7; no clear D. Trimming pared 4 bases from V and 2 bases from J, leaving 18 bases between. Germline-derived CDR1 and CDR2 are SQVTM and ANQGSEA. The CDR3 runs to 15 residues. This CDR3 reads CSVGPGGRSAYEQYF. The CDR3 coding sequence is TGCAGCGTTGGTCCCGGTGGCAGGTCAGCCTACGAGCAGTACTTC.

This clonotype was counted at least ten times. The chain combines TRBV12-3 or TRBV12-4 with TRBJ1-2, with D possibly TRBD1 on 6 matching bases. The ends were cut back, 6 bases at V and 4 bases at J, with 12 bases in the middle. The CDR3 has 13 residues. CDR3 residues: CASSRDRIYGYTF. The CDR3 nucleotides read TGTGCCAGCAGCCGCGACAGGATCTATGGCTACACCTTC.

In this sample, this clonotype turned up many times. The genes are TRBV29-1 and TRBJ1-2, with D uncertain. V lost 4 bases and J lost 6, with 9 bases in between. Per germline, CDR1 SQVTM and CDR2 ANQGSEA. CDR3 length: 11 amino acids. CDR3 protein: CSVGQVNGYTF. CDR3 DNA sequence: TGCAGCGTTGGTCAGGTTAATGGCTACACCTTC. The full variable domain, completed using reference TRBV29-1 and TRBJ1-2, is SAVISQKPSRDICQRGTSLTIQCQVDSQVTMMFWYRQQPGQSLTLIATANQGSEATYESGFVIDKFPISRPNLTFSTLTVSNMSPEDSSIYLCSVGQVNGYTFGSGTRLTVV.

This clonotype was seen a few times. The chain has TRBV3-1 and TRBJ2-1; D not certain. In germline, CDR1 is LGHDT, CDR2 YNNKEL (reference sequence). Trimming took off 6 bases at V and 6 bases at J, with 12 bases between the two ends. The CDR3 runs 13 residues. The chain's CDR3 is CASSLSALNEQFF. For the CDR3, the DNA is TGTGCCAGCAGTTTATCAGCTCTCAATGAGCAGTTCTTC.

The J gene is TRBJ2-1, the V gene TRBV7-2; 14 nucleotides agree with TRBD2. After removal of 0 bases from V and 12 bases from J, the junction contained 7 bases not matched to a gene. CDR3 length: 16 amino acids. Germline assignment: CDR1 SGHTA and CDR2 FQGNSA. CDR3 sequence reads: CASSLAGGLAGERQFF. CDR3 DNA sequence: TGTGCCAGCAGCTTAGCGGGGGGACTAGCGGGAGAAAGGCAGTTCTTC.

This clonotype was detected a few times. The chain links TRBV5-4 to TRBJ1-2; 8 positions match TRBD1. This CDR3 has 15 amino acids. From germline, CDR1 is SGHNT and CDR2 YYREEE (reference sequence). Trimming cost V 2 bases and J 7 bases; bases outside gene matches: 10. CDR3 protein: CASSFSRGRAGGYTF. CDR3 bases: TGTGCCAGCAGCTTTAGCAGGGGGCGCGCTGGTGGCTACACCTTC.